This entry lists 10 T cell receptor beta chains sequenced from one sample in a study of blood T cell repertoires in COVID-19. Data came from immunoSEQ multiplex PCR; TCRdb stores just in-frame clones and leaves some out. This sample has a few hundred thousand clones; around 80% occur once, and the top ten carry about 10%. Sequences were obtained from peripheral blood. The receptors were sampled from a man in his fifties with active or convalescent COVID-19.

The V gene is TRBV11-2, the J gene TRBJ2-1; no clear D gene. Per the germline V gene, CDR1 is SGHAT and CDR2 is FQNNGV. The V gene lost 7 bases and the J gene lost 4 bases, with 11 bases spanning the gap. This CDR3 is built from 13 residues. CDR3 nucleotides: TGTGCCAGCACCCCTACAGCTTACAATGAGCAGTTCTTC. Translating gives CASTPTAYNEQFF.

V and J are TRBV28 and TRBJ2-5; 13 positions agree with TRBD2. Germline values: CDR1 MDHEN, CDR2 SYDVKM. CDR3 size: 19 residues. The V and J ends lost 5 bases and 1 base, in that order; junction bases with no gene match: 13. Written as DNA, the CDR3 is TGTGCCAGCAGTCACGAACTAGCGGGGGGGATTATGCCCCAAGAGACCCAGTACTTC. Translation: CASSHELAGGIMPQETQYF.

The chain combines TRBV30 with TRBJ1-2; 8 positions agree with TRBD1. CDR3 size: 10 residues. The V gene's germline CDR1 is GTSNPN and CDR2 SVGIG (reference sequence). The CDR3 DNA follows: TGTGTCGGACAGGGCAATGGCTACACCTTC. This translates into CVGQGNGYTF.

This chain joins TRBV5-4 and TRBJ2-3, with TRBD2 matching over 8 bases. V lost 5 bases, J lost 1 base, and 9 bases stayed unmatched. Germline CDR1 is SGHNT and CDR2 is YYREEE (reference sequence). The CDR3 totals 16 residues. CDR3 nucleotide sequence: TGTGCCAGCAGTGCCCCCAGCGGGGGTGGCACAGATACGCAGTATTTT. It yields the protein CASSAPSGGGTDTQYF.

The V call is TRBV5-1, the J call TRBJ2-5, with TRBD2 matching 14 bases. This CDR3 has 17 residues. The germline V gene encodes CDR1 SGHRS and CDR2 YFSETQ. J was trimmed by 0 bases and V by 4 bases; bases with no gene match: 5. CDR3 sequence reads: CASSGGLAGVYQETQYF. The CDR3 DNA is TGCGCCAGCAGCGGGGGACTAGCGGGAGTTTACCAAGAGACCCAGTACTTC.

This sequence joins TRBV28 and TRBJ2-7; maybe TRBD1 (7 bases). The CDR3 is made up of 15 amino acids. Trimming took 7 bases from V and 0 from J, leaving 16 bases between them. CDR1 is MDHEN and CDR2 is SYDVKM in the germline V gene. Written as DNA, the CDR3 is TGTGCCAGCAACACACAGGGGAGGAGCTCCTACGAGCAGTACTTC. It yields the protein CASNTQGRSSYEQYF.

CDR3 bases: TGTGCCAGCAGTGGTAGCTGGGAGCAGTTCTTC. Protein: CASSGSWEQFF. The chain uses TRBV2 and TRBJ2-1; D is unclear. The germline V and J ends were trimmed by 4 bases and 10 bases, with 8 bases remaining between them. Germline CDR1 SNHLY, CDR2 FYNNEI. There are 11 residues in the CDR3.

The chain carries TRBV27 and TRBJ1-2; tentatively, D is TRBD1 (6 bases). CDR1 MNHEY and CDR2 SMNVEV come from the germline V gene (reference sequence). The CDR3 is 13 amino acids. The ends were cut back, 8 bases at V and 4 bases at J, with 14 bases in the middle. The CDR3 nucleotides are TGTGCCAGCGGATACAGGGATTCCTATGGCTACACCTTC. Protein: CASGYRDSYGYTF.

In this sample, this clone turned up a few times. This chain links TRBV18 with TRBJ2-5; D may be TRBD1 (6 bases). The CDR3 spans 14 residues. The V gene's germline CDR1 is KGHSH and CDR2 LQKENI. V lost 3 bases and J 7 bases, leaving 15 bases between the germline ends. CDR3 sequence (DNA): TGTGCCAGCTCACCCCCAGGGGCTTCGAGGACCCAGTACTTC. This translates into CASSPPGASRTQYF.

The CDR3 sequence is CSASERQPQHF. CDR3 coding DNA: TGCAGTGCTAGTGAGAGACAGCCCCAGCATTTT. J is TRBJ1-5 and V is TRBV20-1, with D uncertain. The CDR3 has 11 amino acids. Trimming cost V 3 bases and J 7 bases, with 7 bases left between them. Germline CDR1 reads DFQATT; CDR2 reads SNEGSKA (reference sequence).